Listed below are T cell receptor beta chains from one sample, sequenced in a study of CD8+CD57+ T cells in acquired aplastic anemia. One entry per CDR3 protein, called by TCRdb with MiXCR from the reads. The sample lists approximately 59,000 distinct CDR3 sequences, around 57% seen once, with roughly 15% in the top ten. The sequenced sample was sorted CD4+, CD8+, or CD8+CD57+ T cells (not recorded which) from PBMCs. These receptors were obtained from a human donor with aplastic anemia. Both conserved end residues are part of each CDR3. Fields, in order: clone size, D gene, V gene, J gene, CDR3 DNA, CDR3 protein. D genes are given only for firm matches. Clone sizes are given selectively: once, few, many, or a class where the clone is expanded.

many,NA,TRBV6-5,TRBJ1-4,TGTGCCAGCAGCAGTTGGGGTGAAAAACTGTTTTTT,CASSSWGEKLFF
many,TRBD1,TRBV27,TRBJ2-7,TGTGCCAGCAGTTTAGCAGGGGGCCCCTACGAGCAGTACTTC,CASSLAGGPYEQYF
NA,TRBD2,TRBV19,TRBJ2-3,TGTGCCAGTAGAGTATCTAGCGGTAGCACAGATACGCAGTATTTT,CASRVSSGSTDTQYF
NA,NA,TRBV20-1,TRBJ2-7,TGCAGTGCAAGACAGGAAGTGTACGAGCAGTACTTC,CSARQEVYEQYF
many,NA,TRBV27,TRBJ1-2,TGTGCCAGCAGCCTGCGGCGGCCGAGTCCTAATAACTATGGCTACACCTTC,CASSLRRPSPNNYGYTF
medium-sized,TRBD1,TRBV10-3,TRBJ1-1,TGTGCCATCAGTCATCCGGGACAGGGGCAAGCTGAAGCTTTCTTT,CAISHPGQGQAEAFF
many,NA,TRBV13,TRBJ1-2,TGTGCCAGCAGCTTAAACATCGGTGGGTCCAGCTCTTATGGCTACACCTTC,CASSLNIGGSSSYGYTF
NA,TRBD1,TRBV10-2,TRBJ2-6,TGCGCCAGCAGTGAGTGGGACAGGGGGCGAGCTGGGGCCAACGTCCTGACTTTC,CASSEWDRGRAGANVLTF
medium-sized,NA,TRBV7-9,TRBJ2-2,TGTGCCAGCAGCTCGATCGACTGGGAGCTGTTTTTT,CASSSIDWELFF
NA,NA,TRBV2,TRBJ1-6,TGTGCCAGCAGTGCGAATTCACCCCTCCACTTT,CASSANSPLHF
many,NA,TRBV7-6,TRBJ2-1,TGTGCCAGCAGCTTATGGGGGGCTGGATTGAATGAGCAGTTCTTC,CASSLWGAGLNEQFF
NA,NA,TRBV4-3,TRBJ1-6,TGCGCCAGCAGCCAAGACCGGGGATCCTATAATTCACCCCTCCACTTT,CASSQDRGSYNSPLHF
NA,NA,TRBV7-8,TRBJ2-7,TGTGCCAGCAGTCCTACAGGGGAGGTGTACGAGCAGTACTTC,CASSPTGEVYEQYF
NA,NA,TRBV2,TRBJ2-3,TGTGCCAGCACCGGGACAGATACGCAGTATTTT,CASTGTDTQYF
once,TRBD1,TRBV29-1,TRBJ2-7,TGCAGCGTTGCTGACGGACAGGCCTACGAGCAGTACTTC,CSVADGQAYEQYF
NA,NA,TRBV10-1,TRBJ2-1,TGCGCCAGCAGCACCCAGCTGGGGGATGAGCAGTTCTTC,CASSTQLGDEQFF
NA,NA,TRBV7-2,TRBJ1-1,TGTGCCAGCAGCCTCAACAGAAATGAAGCTTTCTTT,CASSLNRNEAFF
many,TRBD1,TRBV3-1,TRBJ1-2,TGTGCCAGCAGCCAATCGGACAGGGGGCATGGCTACACCTTC,CASSQSDRGHGYTF
NA,NA,TRBV9,TRBJ1-2,TGTGCCTGCAGCGTAGGCGGGGGGTATGGCTACACCTTC,CACSVGGGYGYTF
NA,NA,TRBV29-1,TRBJ1-6,TGCAGCGTAGCACAGGGAAGGGATTCACCCCTCCACTTT,CSVAQGRDSPLHF